In its sample, the clone carrying this TCR beta chain was seen once. As yet, its antigen is unknown. Extraction of RNA preceded its reverse transcription into cDNA, which served as the sequencing template. Clones were read by immunoSEQ multiplex PCR, and TCRdb kept only the in-frame ones, dropping some. The table records about 190,000 clones, 60% of them present only once. This CDR3 has 13 amino acids. CDR1 and CDR2 (germline): MNHEY, SVGAGI. Trimming removed 4 bases at V and 0 bases at J, with 7 bases between. Stated treatment: oral pan-JAK inhibitor, 5-10 mg twice daily. The sample belongs to a study of CD8+ T cells in alopecia areata. Broader study findings: Tofacitinib produced a significant decrease in scalp clonality and in expanded CD8+ clones among the top 100. On tofacitinib, scalp and blood still held many of the expanded lesional clones.

This specimen was CD4+ T cells sorted from blood, taken at week 4, from a patient treated with tofacitinib. This chain connects TRBV6-5 to TRBJ2-7; D gene unclear. This sequence was found in a human donor with alopecia areata. The CDR3 loop reads CASSFGDSYEQYF. Written as DNA, the CDR3 is TGTGCCAGCAGTTTTGGGGACTCCTACGAGCAGTACTTC.